Shown below are 28 T cell receptor beta chains from a single sample sequenced in a study of blood T cell repertoires in COVID-19 (dated by TCRdb to the early 2020s). Libraries came from the immunoSEQ multiplex PCR assay. Here the immuneACCESS table is served through TCRdb, limited to in-frame sequences with V and J called. Missing clones are a known gap in these copies; in checked studies unresolved V genes cover under half, and the rest lacks a known reason. The table for this sample lists some 110,000 clones; roughly 85% of them were counted only once. The ten largest account for roughly 1.4% of the sample. The sample comprised peripheral blood. These receptor sequences come from a man aged 35-49 years with acute or convalescent COVID-19.

This chain uses TRBV27 with TRBJ1-6, with D maybe TRBD1 (6 bases). CDR1 is MNHEY and CDR2 is SMNVEV in the germline V gene (reference sequence). V lost 6 bases, J lost 8 bases, and 11 bases lay in between. The CDR3 runs to 13 residues. CDR3 residues: CASRGTGYSPLHF. For the CDR3, the DNA is TGTGCCAGCAGGGGCACAGGGTATTCACCCCTCCACTTT.

The V gene is TRBV10-2, the J gene TRBJ1-4; no clear D. V lost 4 bases to trimming and J lost 5 bases, with 5 bases between them. There are 12 residues in the CDR3. In germline, CDR1 is WSHSY, CDR2 SAAADI. CDR3 coding DNA: TGCGCCAGCAGTGCGTTCAATGAAAAACTGTTTTTT. Translated, it gives CASSAFNEKLFF.

With regard to this clone: At the DNA level, this CDR3 is encoded by other sequences in the same sample as well. The rearrangement links TRBV12-3 or TRBV12-4 to TRBJ1-5, with D unresolved. The V end was cut by 5 bases, the J end by 2 bases, with 7 bases between. The CDR3 covers 13 residues. The CDR3, as DNA: TGTGCCAGCAGTCGAACGGGCAATCAGCCCCAGCATTTT. The encoded protein is CASSRTGNQPQHF.

This chain joins TRBV18 and TRBJ2-1; 7 bases are a match to TRBD2. The CDR3 extends over 17 amino acids. The V gene's germline CDR1 is KGHSH and CDR2 LQKENI. V lost 3 bases to trimming and J lost 3 bases; unmatched junction nucleotides: 11. The CDR3 protein is CASSPPFPGEGYNEQFF. For the CDR3, the DNA is TGTGCCAGCTCACCTCCTTTTCCCGGGGAGGGCTACAATGAGCAGTTCTTC.

This clone was recorded a few times. The chain links TRBV7-8 to TRBJ2-7; TRBD2 aligns across 11 bases. Germline CDR1 is SGHVS and CDR2 is FQNEAQ. The CDR3 totals 16 residues. Unmatched junction bases numbered 1, after V lost 0 bases and J lost 0 bases. The CDR3 sequence: CASSLATSGTSYEQYF. The CDR3 DNA reads TGTGCCAGCAGCTTAGCGACTAGCGGGACCTCCTACGAGCAGTACTTC. The full variable domain, its missing parts supplied by reference TRBV7-8 and TRBJ2-7, is GAGVSQSPRYKVAKRGQDVALRCDPISGHVSLFWYQQALGQGPEFLTYFQNEAQLDKSGLPSDRFFAERPEGSVSTLKIQRTQQEDSAVYLCASSLATSGTSYEQYFGPGTRLTVT.

This chain links TRBV6-5 with TRBJ1-1, with D uncertain. This CDR3 has 13 residues. V shed 2 bases and J shed 5 bases, with 9 bases lying between them. Germline assignment: CDR1 MNHEY and CDR2 SVGAGI. The CDR3 loop is CASSYDSKTEAFF. Written as DNA, the CDR3 is TGTGCCAGCAGTTACGACTCGAAGACTGAAGCTTTCTTT.

This clone has just a few counts. The chain combines TRBV3-1 (or the pseudogene TRBV3-2) with TRBJ2-5, with TRBD2 identical over 9 bases. Losses at the gene ends were 1 base for V and 1 base for J; bases not matched to a gene: 7. Germline V gene sequence: CDR1 LGHDT, CDR2 YNNKEL (reference sequence). The CDR3 length is 17 residues. The DNA of the CDR3 is TGTGCCAGCAGCCAAGGTTGGCTAGCGGGGCTCCAAGAGACCCAGTACTTC. Translation: CASSQGWLAGLQETQYF.

The V call is TRBV28, the J call TRBJ2-2, with a possible D match to TRBD1 (6 bases). From germline, CDR1 is MDHEN and CDR2 SYDVKM. This CDR3 region has 15 residues. V was clipped by 3 bases and J by 6 bases, with 14 bases between them. The CDR3 sequence is CASSFPGEGAGELFF. The DNA for the CDR3 is TGTGCCAGCAGTTTTCCAGGGGAAGGCGCCGGGGAGCTGTTTTTT.

The chain links TRBV3-1 (or the pseudogene TRBV3-2) to TRBJ2-5; a possible D gene is TRBD2 (5 bases). CDR3 length: 15 residues. V was pared by 4 bases and J by 2 bases, with 14 bases between. Germline assignment: CDR1 LGHDT and CDR2 YNNKEL (reference sequence). CDR3 sequence reads: CASSLRVGRQETQYF. Here the CDR3 DNA reads TGTGCCAGCAGCCTGCGGGTGGGCCGACAAGAGACCCAGTACTTC.

V usage is TRBV15 and J usage is TRBJ2-5, with 7 positions matching TRBD2. This CDR3 comprises 16 residues. V trimming: 0 bases; J trimming: 5 bases; junction bases outside the gene matches: 9. CDR1 and CDR2 (germline): LNHNV, YYDKDF (reference sequence). CDR3 DNA: TGTGCCACCAGCAGAGATGGGGTTGCGGGGGTGGAGACCCAGTACTTC. It encodes CATSRDGVAGVETQYF.

The chain uses TRBV28 and TRBJ1-4; D is possibly TRBD1 (6 bases). CDR1 and CDR2 from the germline V gene are MDHEN and SYDVKM. V shed 4 bases and J shed 0 bases, with 9 bases lying between them. CDR3 size: 15 residues. Here the CDR3 DNA reads TGTGCCAGCAGTTGGAGACAGGCAACTAATGAAAAACTGTTTTTT. Its protein product is CASSWRQATNEKLFF.

The J gene is TRBJ2-5, the V gene TRBV21-1; TRBD2, as called in the table, went unchecked against the DNA. TRBV21-1 is tagged as a pseudogene. This CDR3 is 23 amino acids long. The CDR3 DNA is TGTGCCAGCAGCATTTTTATCCGCGGAAGCTCTAGCCGCGGGACTAGCGGCCAAGAGACCCAGTACTTC. It codes for CASSIFIRGSSSRGTSGQETQYF.

V usage is TRBV24-1 and J usage is TRBJ2-1; D possibly corresponds to TRBD1 (6 bases). The CDR3 has 14 residues. Germline CDR1 is KGHDR and CDR2 is SFDVKD. Deletions cut 3 bases from V and 8 bases from J, with 13 bases between. Here the CDR3 reads CATSDAGVGDEQFF. The CDR3 bases are TGTGCCACCAGTGATGCAGGGGTTGGAGATGAGCAGTTCTTC.

The chain is built from TRBV7-2 and TRBJ2-7, with D unresolved. Germline V gene data show CDR1 as SGHTA and CDR2 as FQGNSA. The CDR3 consists of 14 residues. The V end was cut by 1 base, the J end by 3 bases, with 10 bases between. CDR3 coding DNA: TGTGCCAGCAGCTTAGATCCAGGCTTCTACGAGCAGTACTTC. Translating gives CASSLDPGFYEQYF.

The chain employs TRBV7-9 and TRBJ2-1; 7 bases fit TRBD1. Germline V gene data show CDR1 as SEHNR and CDR2 as FQNEAQ (reference sequence). V shed 3 bases, J shed 8 bases, and the junction held 19 bases outside the gene matches. This CDR3 comprises 18 residues. This chain's CDR3 is CASSLPQRTGVGFDEQFF. CDR3 DNA sequence: TGTGCCAGCAGCTTGCCCCAACGTACAGGGGTGGGGTTCGATGAGCAGTTCTTC.

Only a few counts were recorded for this clone. This chain connects TRBV11-3 to TRBJ1-4; D possibly corresponds to TRBD1 (5 bases). There are 15 residues in the CDR3. Trimming took off 2 bases at V and 5 bases at J, with 12 bases between the two ends. CDR1 is SGHNT, CDR2 YENEEA, per germline. CDR3 nucleotides: TGTGCCAGCAGCTTACCAGGGTTGGAGAATGAAAAACTGTTTTTT. Translation: CASSLPGLENEKLFF.

The chain recombines TRBV20-1 with TRBJ2-1; the match to TRBD1 covers 11 bases. V shed 3 bases and J 10 bases; nucleotides not matched to a gene: 14. Germline V gene data show CDR1 as DFQATT and CDR2 as SNEGSKA (reference sequence). This CDR3 region has 16 residues. For the CDR3, the DNA is TGCAGTGCTAGTGCCCCCGGGACAGGGGGAAGATTGGAGCAGTTCTTC. It codes for CSASAPGTGGRLEQFF.

V and J are TRBV19 and TRBJ1-5, with 8 bases matching TRBD1. J lost 7 bases, V lost 8 bases, and 7 bases had no gene match. Germline CDR1 and CDR2: LNHDA and SQIVND (reference sequence). The CDR3 loop spans 13 amino acids. CDR3 nucleotide sequence: TGTGCCAGTTCAGGGGGCAAGGGGCAGCCCCAGCATTTT. This sequence encodes CASSGGKGQPQHF.

The J gene is TRBJ1-2, the V gene TRBV28; 8 bases align to TRBD1. Trimming took 11 bases from V and 5 from J; bases not matched to a gene: 16. The CDR3 is 15 amino acids. Germline CDR1 reads MDHEN; CDR2 reads SYDVKM. CDR3 in amino acids: CASLAGQAIFYGYTF. DNA for the CDR3: TGTGCCTCTCTCGCGGGACAGGCCATATTTTATGGCTACACCTTC.

This clone came up a few times. The rearrangement joins TRBV19 to TRBJ1-1; D is possibly TRBD1 (6 bases). The CDR3 sequence is 14 residues long. The germline V and J ends were trimmed by 6 bases and 3 bases, with 14 bases remaining between them. Germline V gene lookup returns CDR1 LNHDA and CDR2 SQIVND (reference sequence). CDR3 nucleotide sequence: TGTGCCAGTAGGCCCGGACAGACCTACACTGAAGCTTTCTTT. It specifies CASRPGQTYTEAFF.

This chain joins TRBV19 and TRBJ2-3, with 11 bases matching TRBD2. Germline V gene lookup returns CDR1 LNHDA and CDR2 SQIVND (reference sequence). This CDR3 spans 16 amino acids. The J segment lost 5 bases and the V segment lost 6 bases, leaving 10 bases of the junction unmatched. This CDR3 is CASRSPGTSGRDTQYF. Written as DNA, the CDR3 is TGTGCCAGTAGGTCGCCCGGGACTAGCGGTAGAGATACGCAGTATTTT. Variable domain in full (rest from reference TRBV19 and TRBJ2-3): DGGITQSPKYLFRKEGQNVTLSCEQNLNHDAMYWYRQDPGQGLRLIYYSQIVNDFQKGDIAEGYSVSREKKESFPLTVTSAQKNPTAFYLCASRSPGTSGRDTQYFGPGTRLTVL.

Here the CDR3 reads CASSYSPGSGTDTQYF. DNA for the CDR3: TGTGCCAGCAGTTACTCTCCCGGTTCCGGCACAGATACGCAGTATTTT. This chain links TRBV6-5 with TRBJ2-3; D is undetermined. The V gene's germline CDR1 is MNHEY and CDR2 SVGAGI. V gave up 0 bases and J gave up 1 base, with 11 bases separating them. This CDR3 contains 16 residues.

The chain recombines TRBV5-1 with TRBJ1-6; D might be TRBD1 (5 bases). Germline V gene sequence: CDR1 SGHRS, CDR2 YFSETQ. Trimming removed 4 bases from V and 5 bases from J, with 13 bases in between. This CDR3 contains 15 residues. CDR3 region: CASSGPAGDNSPLHF. CDR3 in DNA: TGCGCCAGCAGCGGCCCCGCGGGGGATAATTCACCCCTCCACTTT.

This clone was observed once. The genes are TRBV7-2 and TRBJ1-3, with 9 bases matching TRBD1. This CDR3 has 16 residues. Germline lookup yields CDR1 SGHTA and CDR2 FQGNSA. Trimming took 5 bases from V and 0 from J; bases not matched to a gene: 5. In DNA form, the CDR3 reads TGTGCCAGCAGCCAACAGGGGGCTCGCTCTGGAAACACCATATATTTT. As protein: CASSQQGARSGNTIYF.

This clone has just one count. The J gene is TRBJ1-3, the V gene TRBV5-6; D remains unclear. Germline values: CDR1 SGHDT, CDR2 YYEEEE. The CDR3 extends over 15 amino acids. V lost 0 bases to trimming and J lost 1 base, with 8 bases between them. CDR3 nucleotides: TGTGCCAGCAGCTTGGACATGATATCTGGAAACACCATATATTTT. Translation: CASSLDMISGNTIYF.

This chain connects TRBV27 to TRBJ2-7; TRBD2 matches at 10 bases. Per germline, CDR1 MNHEY and CDR2 SMNVEV (reference sequence). J gave up 2 bases and V 4 bases, and 11 bases lay outside the gene matches. This CDR3 comprises 17 residues. The CDR3 protein is CASSSASGGGQAYEQYF. The CDR3 region has the DNA TGTGCCAGCAGTTCGGCTAGCGGGGGAGGTCAGGCCTACGAGCAGTACTTC.

V and J are TRBV2 and TRBJ2-2, with TRBD2 identical over 7 bases. CDR3 length equals 15 residues. The ends lost 8 bases at V and 0 bases at J; junction bases unmatched: 6. CDR1 and CDR2 (germline): SNHLY, FYNNEI. CDR3: CASEREGTNTGELFF. CDR3 nucleotides: TGTGCCAGCGAGAGGGAGGGTACGAACACCGGGGAGCTGTTTTTT.

The V gene is TRBV11-2, the J gene TRBJ2-5, with 8 bases identical to TRBD2. The J segment lost 5 bases and the V segment lost 4 bases, leaving 9 bases of the junction unmatched. CDR1 and CDR2 from the germline V gene are SGHAT and FQNNGV. The CDR3 sequence is 15 residues long. The CDR3 DNA sequence: TGTGCCAGCAGCTCCTGGGAGCGGGAGAGGGAGACCCAGTACTTC. It specifies CASSSWERERETQYF.